The 17 T cell receptor beta chains below all came from one sample that was sequenced in a study of a mutant IDH1 vaccine in newly diagnosed glioma. Antigen specificity for these receptors is unknown. The data were produced by immunoSEQ multiplex PCR, yet TCRdb's version contains in-frame clones alone and is incomplete. The data hold 50,000 to 70,000 clones, with 82% observed a single time. Time point in this sample: week 5, during vaccination. Vaccination used 300 ug of mutant IDH1 20-mer peptide per dose, with topical imiquimod. Sample: PBMCs, taken from a glioma patient whose treatment included an IDH1 peptide vaccine. These receptors all stem from a woman aged 18-29 years with glioma. Some clones in this sample may be carry-over from other donors' samples.

The chain recombines TRBV28 with TRBJ2-7, with D perhaps assigned TRBD1 or TRBD2 (5 bases each). CDR1 and CDR2 from the germline V gene are MDHEN and SYDVKM. The CDR3 has 14 amino acids. Trimming shortened V by 5 bases and J by 3 bases, and 14 bases separated the two germline ends. As DNA, the CDR3 is TGTGCCAGCAGTATCTTGAGTGGGGGCTACGAGCAGTACTTC. Residues: CASSILSGGYEQYF.

The chain carries TRBV20-1 and TRBJ2-7, with D perhaps TRBD1 (5 bases). CDR1 and CDR2 from the germline V gene are DFQATT and SNEGSKA (reference sequence). V was clipped by 6 bases and J by 1 base, with 7 bases between them. The CDR3 covers 11 residues. CDR3 protein: CSARDSYEQYF. The CDR3 region has the DNA TGCAGTGCCAGGGATTCCTACGAGCAGTACTTC.

The CDR3 region is CASRLTGEDTQYF. The CDR3 nucleotides read TGTGCCAGCAGATTGACAGGGGAGGATACGCAGTATTTT. The chain employs TRBV7-9 and TRBJ2-3; the match to TRBD1 covers 8 bases. This CDR3 spans 13 amino acids. With V trimmed by 6 bases and J by 6 bases, 5 bases remained unmatched. The V gene's germline CDR1 is SEHNR and CDR2 FQNEAQ (reference sequence). Full variable domain (remainder filled in from reference TRBV7-9 and TRBJ2-3): DTGVSQNPRHKITKRGQNVTFRCDPISEHNRLYWYRQTLGQGPEFLTYFQNEAQLEKSRLLSDRFSAERPKGSFSTLEIQRTEQGDSAMYLCASRLTGEDTQYFGPGTRLTVL.

The genes are TRBV14 and TRBJ1-3; D is possibly TRBD1 (6 bases). This CDR3 has 16 amino acids. The germline CDR1 and CDR2 sequences are SGHDN and FVKESK. V gave up 1 base and J gave up 0 bases, with 10 bases separating them. CDR3 protein: CASSQAGTTSGNTIYF. For the CDR3, the DNA is TGTGCCAGCAGCCAAGCCGGGACAACCTCTGGAAACACCATATATTTT.

In its sample, this clone was seen a few times. This chain uses TRBV30 with TRBJ2-7; D possibly matches TRBD1 or TRBD2 (5 bases each). The CDR3 runs 13 residues. Trimming cost V 5 bases and J 3 bases, with 14 bases left between them. Germline CDR1 GTSNPN, CDR2 SVGIG (reference sequence). CDR3 residues: CAWGTGLNYEQYF. The CDR3 DNA is TGTGCCTGGGGGACGGGTTTAAACTACGAGCAGTACTTC.

The chain couples TRBV30 to TRBJ2-7; D ambiguous. The CDR3 has 13 amino acids. V was pared by 0 bases and J by 4 bases, with 10 bases between. Germline V gene sequence: CDR1 GTSNPN, CDR2 SVGIG (reference sequence). The CDR3 sequence: CAWSVGLGYEQYF. The DNA of the CDR3 is TGTGCCTGGAGTGTAGGTCTTGGGTACGAGCAGTACTTC.

This clone was seen once. The chain has TRBV7-2 and TRBJ2-7, with 8 bases matching TRBD2. Germline V gives CDR1 SGHTA, CDR2 FQGNSA. There are 15 residues in the CDR3. The junction had 8 bases not matched to a gene; V was cut back by 5 bases and J by 2 bases. Here the CDR3 DNA reads TGTGCCAGCAGCCTTGAGCGGGGGTCCCCCTACGAGCAGTACTTC. Translation: CASSLERGSPYEQYF.

The genes are TRBV27 and TRBJ1-2, with D hard to call. V lost 5 bases to trimming and J lost 5 bases, with 15 bases between them. Germline V CDR1 and CDR2: MNHEY, SMNVEV (reference sequence). This CDR3 comprises 14 residues. CDR3 amino acids: CASSPPDRSYGYTF. The CDR3, as DNA: TGTGCCAGCAGTCCACCCGACCGCTCATATGGCTACACCTTC.

The rearrangement uses TRBV19 and TRBJ2-3, with TRBD2 matching over 10 bases. J gave up 3 bases and V 6 bases, and 9 bases lay outside the gene matches. This CDR3 has 16 residues. Looked up from germline, CDR1 is LNHDA and CDR2 is SQIVND (reference sequence). CDR3 amino acids: CASSLPLAGVTDTQYF. CDR3 bases: TGTGCCAGTAGCCTCCCCCTAGCGGGAGTTACAGATACGCAGTATTTT.

The chain is built from TRBV15 and TRBJ1-5; D gene ambiguous. Deletions cut 2 bases from V and 2 bases from J, with 19 bases between. The CDR3 has 18 amino acids. The germline gives CDR1 LNHNV, CDR2 YYDKDF (reference sequence). This chain's CDR3 is CATSRYLKKDVGNQPQHF. Written as DNA, the CDR3 is TGTGCCACCAGCAGATACCTTAAAAAGGATGTGGGCAATCAGCCCCAGCATTTT.

The V gene is TRBV7-2, the J gene TRBJ1-4; D gene unclear. Germline V CDR1 and CDR2: SGHTA, FQGNSA. V was clipped by 5 bases and J by 8 bases, with 21 bases between them. The CDR3 has 16 amino acids. CDR3 DNA sequence: TGTGCCAGCAGCGGCCCTCGGAGCCCGGCGCGGGAAAAACTGTTTTTT. This gives the protein CASSGPRSPAREKLFF.

This chain links TRBV9 with TRBJ1-6, with TRBD1 identical over 7 bases. The CDR3 covers 15 residues. V trimming: 3 bases; J trimming: 5 bases; junction bases outside the gene matches: 5. The germline V gene encodes CDR1 SGDLS and CDR2 YYNGEE. CDR3 sequence: CASSEGGLDNSPLHF. In nucleotides, the CDR3 is TGTGCCAGCAGCGAAGGGGGCCTCGATAATTCACCCCTCCACTTT.

The J gene is TRBJ2-1, the V gene TRBV7-3; D is unclear. V was shortened by 1 base and J by 8 bases, with 12 bases between the two germline ends. The CDR3 is made up of 14 amino acids. Germline CDR1 is SGHTA and CDR2 is FQGTGA. CDR3 coding DNA: TGTGCCAGCAGCTTAAACGGTTTTGTGGATGAGCAGTTCTTC. This sequence encodes CASSLNGFVDEQFF. The full variable domain, completed using reference TRBV7-3 and TRBJ2-1, is GAGVSQTPSNKVTEKGKYVELRCDPISGHTALYWYRQSLGQGPEFLIYFQGTGAADDSGLPNDRFFAVRPEGSVSTLKIQRTERGDSAVYLCASSLNGFVDEQFFGPGTRLTVL.

The chain links TRBV19 to TRBJ2-7; the D call may be TRBD1 or TRBD2 (5 bases each). Germline V lookup: CDR1 LNHDA, CDR2 SQIVND (reference sequence). The V gene lost 3 bases and the J gene lost 2 bases, with 14 bases spanning the gap. This CDR3 comprises 15 residues. The CDR3, as DNA: TGTGCCAGTAGTATCGCTTGGGACGGTACCTACGAGCAGTACTTC. It specifies CASSIAWDGTYEQYF.

The CDR3 DNA is TGTGCCAGCAGCTTGCCGGGACTAGCGGCCTACGAGCAGTACTTC. As protein: CASSLPGLAAYEQYF. This sequence joins TRBV5-6 and TRBJ2-7; 11 positions match TRBD2. From germline, CDR1 is SGHDT and CDR2 YYEEEE. V was clipped by 1 base and J by 2 bases; unmatched bases: 2. This CDR3 contains 15 residues.

The gene calls are TRBV6-5 and TRBJ2-7; no firm D call. V was pared by 1 base and J by 6 bases, with 10 bases between. Germline-derived CDR1 and CDR2 are MNHEY and SVGAGI. The CDR3 has 13 amino acids. The CDR3 nucleotides are TGTGCCAGCAGTTACTACCCCTTCTCCGAGCAGTACTTC. It encodes CASSYYPFSEQYF.

This chain uses TRBV25-1 with TRBJ1-3; 9 positions match TRBD1. Per the germline V gene, CDR1 is MGHDK and CDR2 is SYGVNS. This CDR3 contains 18 residues. The junction had 17 bases not matched to a gene; V was cut back by 7 bases and J by 4 bases. The CDR3 nucleotides read TGTGCCAGCACGCCCGGGACAGGGACTTACCTTAACGGAAACACCATATATTTT. Translation: CASTPGTGTYLNGNTIYF.